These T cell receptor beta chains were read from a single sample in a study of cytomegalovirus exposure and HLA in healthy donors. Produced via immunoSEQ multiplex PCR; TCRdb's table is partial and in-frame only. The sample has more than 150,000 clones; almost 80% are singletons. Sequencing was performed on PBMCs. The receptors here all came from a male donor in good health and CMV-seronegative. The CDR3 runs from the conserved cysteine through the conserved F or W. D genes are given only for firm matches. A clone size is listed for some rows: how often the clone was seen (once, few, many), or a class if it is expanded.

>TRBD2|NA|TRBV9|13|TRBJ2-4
TGTGCCAGCAGCGTAGATGCGGGGGACATTCAGTACTTC
CASSVDAGDIQYF
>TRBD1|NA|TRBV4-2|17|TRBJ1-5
TGTGCCAGCAGTCCACCGACGGACAGGATTAGCAATCAGCCCCAGCATTTT
CASSPPTDRISNQPQHF
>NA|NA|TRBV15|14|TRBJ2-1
TGTGCCACCAGCAGACTCCCTAGGGGGAATGAGCAGTTCTTC
CATSRLPRGNEQFF
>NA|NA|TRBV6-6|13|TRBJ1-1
TGTGCCAGCAGTTACTCGGAGGAGACTGAAGCTTTCTTT
CASSYSEETEAFF
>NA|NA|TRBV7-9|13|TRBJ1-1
TGTGCCAGCAGTCTACCGGGAGATACTGAAGCTTTCTTT
CASSLPGDTEAFF
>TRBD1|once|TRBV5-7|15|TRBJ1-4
TGTGCCAGCAGCTTGAAGGGACAGAATAATGAAAAACTGTTTTTT
CASSLKGQNNEKLFF
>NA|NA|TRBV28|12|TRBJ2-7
TGTGCCAGTACACAGGTCTCCTACGAGCAGTACTTC
CASTQVSYEQYF
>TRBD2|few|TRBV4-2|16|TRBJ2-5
TGTGCCAGCAGCCCCACTAGCGGGAGAGACCAAGAGACCCAGTACTTC
CASSPTSGRDQETQYF
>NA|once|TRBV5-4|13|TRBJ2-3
TGTGCCAGCAGCTTGCAAGGAGCGGATACGCAGTATTTT
CASSLQGADTQYF
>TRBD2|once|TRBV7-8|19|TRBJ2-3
TGTGCCAGCAGCTTAGTTGGGACTAGCGGGCCTAGTGGCACAGATACGCAGTATTTT
CASSLVGTSGPSGTDTQYF
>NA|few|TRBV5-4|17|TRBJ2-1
TGTGCCAGCAGCTTACGATCCGCGGCCGGAATCTACAATGAGCAGTTCTTC
CASSLRSAAGIYNEQFF
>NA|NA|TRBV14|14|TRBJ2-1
TGTGCCAGCAGCCAAGCAGGGGTAGGTAATGAGCAGTTCTTC
CASSQAGVGNEQFF
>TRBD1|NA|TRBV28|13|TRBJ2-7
TGTGCCACCGGGACAGGACGGATCTACGAGCAGTACTTC
CATGTGRIYEQYF
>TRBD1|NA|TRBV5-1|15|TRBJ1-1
TGCGCCAGCAGCTTGGAGGGACAGGGTTTCACTGAAGCTTTCTTT
CASSLEGQGFTEAFF
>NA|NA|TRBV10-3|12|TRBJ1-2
TGTGCCATCAGTGAGCAGGTAGGAGGCTACACCTTC
CAISEQVGGYTF
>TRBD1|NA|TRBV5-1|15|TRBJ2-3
TGCGCCAGCAGCTTGGGGGACAGGGACACAGATACGCAGTATTTT
CASSLGDRDTDTQYF
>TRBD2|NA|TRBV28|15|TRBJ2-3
TGTGCCAGCAGTCCAAGCGGGAGAATCACAGATACGCAGTATTTT
CASSPSGRITDTQYF
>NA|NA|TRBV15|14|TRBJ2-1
TGTGCCACCAGCAGAGATATCGCCCTAAATGAGCAGTTCTTC
CATSRDIALNEQFF
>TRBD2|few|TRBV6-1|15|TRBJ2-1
TGTGCCAGCAGTGGACTAGCGGGAGCAAGCGGTGAGCAGTTCTTC
CASSGLAGASGEQFF
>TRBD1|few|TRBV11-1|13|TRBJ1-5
TGTGCCAGCAGTTACGACAGGGGTCAGCCCCAGCATTTT
CASSYDRGQPQHF
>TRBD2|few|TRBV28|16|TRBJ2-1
TGTGCCAGCAGGCCCCCGGGACTAGCGGCTTACAATGAGCAGTTCTTC
CASRPPGLAAYNEQFF
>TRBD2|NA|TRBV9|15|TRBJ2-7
TGTGCCAGCAGCGTATCCTCGACTAGCGGCTACGAGCAGTACTTC
CASSVSSTSGYEQYF
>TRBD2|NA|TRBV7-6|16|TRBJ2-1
TGTGCCAGCAGCTTAGCTTCCGGGGGGACTGACAATGAGCAGTTCTTC
CASSLASGGTDNEQFF
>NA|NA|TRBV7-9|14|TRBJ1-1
TGTGCCAGCAGCCAACAAACGACAGGCACTGAAGCTTTCTTT
CASSQQTTGTEAFF
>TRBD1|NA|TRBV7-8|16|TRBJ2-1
TGTGCCAGCAGCCCCCTTACCGGGACAGGGTACAATGAGCAGTTCTTC
CASSPLTGTGYNEQFF
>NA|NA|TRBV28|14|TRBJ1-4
TGTGCCAGCAGTCCTGCGAGTCCTCGAGAAAAACTGTTTTTT
CASSPASPREKLFF
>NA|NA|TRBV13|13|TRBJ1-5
TGTGCCAGCAGCTCTTACAGGGATCAGCCCCAGCATTTT
CASSSYRDQPQHF
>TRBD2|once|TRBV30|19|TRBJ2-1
TGTGCCTGGAGTCCCTTACGGGGCGATGTCCCCGGGAGGGGGGATGAACAGTTCTTC
CAWSPLRGDVPGRGDEQFF
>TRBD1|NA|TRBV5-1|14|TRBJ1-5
TGCGCCAGCAGCTCAATGGGACAGGGAGAGCCCCAGCATTTT
CASSSMGQGEPQHF
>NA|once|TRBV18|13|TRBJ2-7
TGTGCCAGCTCACCAACACAGTCGGGGGAGCAGTACTTC
CASSPTQSGEQYF
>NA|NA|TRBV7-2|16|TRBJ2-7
TGTGCCAGCAGCAAGATCCCAGGACAGCCGCCGCCCGAGCAGTACTTC
CASSKIPGQPPPEQYF
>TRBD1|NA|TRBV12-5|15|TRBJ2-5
TGTGCTAGTGGTCCGCAGACAGGGTTATTGGAGACCCAGTACTTC
CASGPQTGLLETQYF
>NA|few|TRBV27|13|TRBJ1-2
TGTGCCAGCAGTCCCGCCAGCGTTGGTGGCTACACCTTC
CASSPASVGGYTF
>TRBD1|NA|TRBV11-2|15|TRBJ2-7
TGTGCCAGCTTGGGACAGGGCCTCGGAGGCTACGAGCAGTACTTC
CASLGQGLGGYEQYF
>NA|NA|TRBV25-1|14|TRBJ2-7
TGTGCCAGCAGTGAATATACAGACCACTACGAGCAGTACTTC
CASSEYTDHYEQYF
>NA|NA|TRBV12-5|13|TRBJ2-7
TGTGCTAGTGGTTCGGACAGCTCCTACGAGCAGTACTTC
CASGSDSSYEQYF
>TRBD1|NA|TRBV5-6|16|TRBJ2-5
TGTGCCAGCAGCTTTCCCGGGACAGTGTACCAAGAGACCCAGTACTTC
CASSFPGTVYQETQYF
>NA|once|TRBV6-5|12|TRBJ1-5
TGTGCCAGCAGCACGGCGGATCAGCCCCAGCATTTT
CASSTADQPQHF
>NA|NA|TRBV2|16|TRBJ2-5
TGTGCCAGCAGTGAATCTGGGAGGGGGAGGCAAGAGACCCAGTACTTC
CASSESGRGRQETQYF
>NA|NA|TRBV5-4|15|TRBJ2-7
TGTGCCAGCAGCTTGGCCGGACTTAACTCCTACGAGCAGTACTTC
CASSLAGLNSYEQYF
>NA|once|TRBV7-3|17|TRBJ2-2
TGTGCCAGCAGCTTATCTCCCGGGGGGCGGGGGACCGGGGAGCTGTTTTTT
CASSLSPGGRGTGELFF
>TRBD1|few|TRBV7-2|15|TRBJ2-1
TGTGCCAGCAGCAACCAGGGGGCATTAAGAGATGAGCAGTTCTTC
CASSNQGALRDEQFF
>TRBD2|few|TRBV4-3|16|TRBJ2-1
TGCGCCAGCAGCCAAGACCCTAGCGGGGCTTACAATGAGCAGTTCTTC
CASSQDPSGAYNEQFF
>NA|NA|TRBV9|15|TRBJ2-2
TGTGCCAGCAGCGTTGAGGGAGGGGGCACCGGGGAGCTGTTTTTT
CASSVEGGGTGELFF
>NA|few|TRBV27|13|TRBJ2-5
TGTGCCAGCTCAATCAGGTTCCGGGAGACCCAGTACTTC
CASSIRFRETQYF